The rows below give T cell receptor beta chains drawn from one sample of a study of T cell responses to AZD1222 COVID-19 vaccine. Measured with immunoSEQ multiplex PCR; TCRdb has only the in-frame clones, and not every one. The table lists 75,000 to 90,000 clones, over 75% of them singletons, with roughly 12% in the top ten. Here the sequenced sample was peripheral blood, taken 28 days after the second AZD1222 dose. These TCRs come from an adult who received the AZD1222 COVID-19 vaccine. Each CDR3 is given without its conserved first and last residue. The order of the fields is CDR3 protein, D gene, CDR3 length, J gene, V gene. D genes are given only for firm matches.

CDR3aa: ASSVHWGGGENWGNEQF
d_gene: -
len: 17
j_gene: TRBJ2-1
v_gene: TRBV9

CDR3aa: ASSLAPSSRTSGRDEQF
d_gene: TRBD2
len: 17
j_gene: TRBJ2-1
v_gene: TRBV13

CDR3aa: SASWEDTQY
d_gene: -
len: 9
j_gene: TRBJ2-3
v_gene: TRBV20-1

CDR3aa: ASSLAPTGKSYEQY
d_gene: TRBD1
len: 14
j_gene: TRBJ2-7
v_gene: TRBV7-9

CDR3aa: ASKRTGGHEQY
d_gene: TRBD1
len: 11
j_gene: TRBJ2-7
v_gene: TRBV12-3/TRBV12-4

CDR3aa: ATSLIKDRSDQPQH
d_gene: -
len: 14
j_gene: TRBJ1-5
v_gene: TRBV24-1

CDR3aa: ASSLANRAHTIY
d_gene: -
len: 12
j_gene: TRBJ1-3
v_gene: TRBV5-6

CDR3aa: ASSVSGSNSPLH
d_gene: -
len: 12
j_gene: TRBJ1-6
v_gene: TRBV25-1

CDR3aa: AISGREHRNNEQF
d_gene: -
len: 13
j_gene: TRBJ2-1
v_gene: TRBV10-3

CDR3aa: ATTGRVGNTEAF
d_gene: -
len: 12
j_gene: TRBJ1-1
v_gene: TRBV10-3

CDR3aa: ASRYQGNTEAF
d_gene: -
len: 11
j_gene: TRBJ1-1
v_gene: TRBV7-3

CDR3aa: ASSKAGVSGVNNEQF
d_gene: -
len: 15
j_gene: TRBJ2-1
v_gene: TRBV21-1

CDR3aa: ASSMDRASGNTIY
d_gene: TRBD1
len: 13
j_gene: TRBJ1-3
v_gene: TRBV19

CDR3aa: ASTTSYEQY
d_gene: -
len: 9
j_gene: TRBJ2-7
v_gene: TRBV28

CDR3aa: ASSHRPGGLREYRQY
d_gene: -
len: 15
j_gene: TRBJ2-3
v_gene: TRBV3-1/TRBV3-2

CDR3aa: ASSLGGSGGTYEQY
d_gene: TRBD2
len: 14
j_gene: TRBJ2-7
v_gene: TRBV7-8

CDR3aa: ASSRGVGDTQY
d_gene: TRBD2
len: 11
j_gene: TRBJ2-3
v_gene: TRBV10-1

CDR3aa: ASRQNHLGQKSYEQY
d_gene: -
len: 15
j_gene: TRBJ2-7
v_gene: TRBV27

CDR3aa: ASSLIPRGASYNEQF
d_gene: -
len: 15
j_gene: TRBJ2-1
v_gene: TRBV7-8

CDR3aa: ASSISQGVGNEQF
d_gene: TRBD1
len: 13
j_gene: TRBJ2-1
v_gene: TRBV19

CDR3aa: ARSFVAGPEEKLF
d_gene: -
len: 13
j_gene: TRBJ1-4
v_gene: TRBV5-3

CDR3aa: SGAGGPEAF
d_gene: TRBD1
len: 9
j_gene: TRBJ1-1
v_gene: TRBV29-1

CDR3aa: ASSSTGVRNTEAF
d_gene: TRBD1
len: 13
j_gene: TRBJ1-1
v_gene: TRBV6-5

CDR3aa: ASSPAGTGNEQY
d_gene: TRBD1
len: 12
j_gene: TRBJ2-7
v_gene: TRBV18

CDR3aa: ASRAGLIPH
d_gene: -
len: 9
j_gene: TRBJ2-3
v_gene: TRBV19

CDR3aa: ASRKDRGNQPQH
d_gene: TRBD1
len: 12
j_gene: TRBJ1-5
v_gene: TRBV6-5

CDR3aa: ASLSAGSYNEQF
d_gene: -
len: 12
j_gene: TRBJ2-1
v_gene: TRBV11-2

CDR3aa: ASSLDRASGYT
d_gene: -
len: 11
j_gene: TRBJ1-2
v_gene: TRBV5-8

CDR3aa: ASSKPGSGYT
d_gene: -
len: 10
j_gene: TRBJ1-2
v_gene: TRBV12-3/TRBV12-4

CDR3aa: ASSPRGGAYEQY
d_gene: -
len: 12
j_gene: TRBJ2-7
v_gene: TRBV18

CDR3aa: ASIGEVGGYT
d_gene: -
len: 10
j_gene: TRBJ1-2
v_gene: TRBV2

CDR3aa: ASSLRHNTGELF
d_gene: -
len: 12
j_gene: TRBJ2-2
v_gene: TRBV27

CDR3aa: ASSILTGNTEAF
d_gene: -
len: 12
j_gene: TRBJ1-1
v_gene: TRBV19

CDR3aa: ASRIRYLSGNTIY
d_gene: -
len: 13
j_gene: TRBJ1-3
v_gene: TRBV6-5

CDR3aa: ASSGNNSPLH
d_gene: -
len: 10
j_gene: TRBJ1-6
v_gene: TRBV28

CDR3aa: ASSEARGNSPLH
d_gene: -
len: 12
j_gene: TRBJ1-6
v_gene: TRBV2

CDR3aa: ASRQAMNTEAF
d_gene: -
len: 11
j_gene: TRBJ1-1
v_gene: TRBV27

CDR3aa: ASSQVGRTGDTGELF
d_gene: TRBD1
len: 15
j_gene: TRBJ2-2
v_gene: TRBV4-1

CDR3aa: ASSLMGGTYNEQF
d_gene: TRBD2
len: 13
j_gene: TRBJ2-1
v_gene: TRBV9

CDR3aa: ASSPGASDQPQH
d_gene: -
len: 12
j_gene: TRBJ1-5
v_gene: TRBV7-8